This T cell receptor beta chain was profiled in a study of blood T cell repertoires in COVID-19. In the original workflow: Reference gene primers were amplified, and this amplification served to estimate nucleated cell counts. The assay was immunoSEQ multiplex PCR, and TCRdb's table has in-frame clones only and misses some. That table gives V, J and clone size, and the DNA gave D and trimming. The data show 400,000 or so clones, roughly 91% seen once. The sequenced sample was PBMCs or T cells enriched from blood (not recorded which). This clonotype originated in a young man who had recovered from COVID-19.

The CDR3 loop reads CASSLAGGFGTEAFF. The CDR3 nucleotides read TGTGCCAGCAGCTTGGCTGGGGGGTTTGGCACTGAAGCTTTCTTT. The chain couples TRBV5-4 to TRBJ1-1; maybe TRBD1 (5 bases). Trimming removed 0 bases from V and 4 bases from J, with 13 bases in between. CDR1 SGHNT and CDR2 YYREEE come from the germline V gene (reference sequence). The CDR3 consists of 15 residues. The full variable domain, completed using reference TRBV5-4 and TRBJ1-1, is ETGVTQSPTHLIKTRGQQVTLRCSSQSGHNTVSWYQQALGQGPQFIFQYYREEENGRGNFPPRFSGLQFPNYSSELNVNALELDDSALYLCASSLAGGFGTEAFFGQGTRLTVV.